The next 10 T cell receptor beta chains were all read from a single sample in a study of spatial heterogeneity in lung cancer. The time point here: sample taken at primary tumor resection. One entry per CDR3 protein results from TCRdb running MiXCR on the 5' RACE reads. The table shows some 7,000 distinct CDR3 sequences, with roughly 3.5% occurring only once. These receptors lack a known antigen. Overall study findings and caveats: Tumor mutation counts were tracked by expanded intratumoral alpha and beta TCR counts.

Here the sequenced sample was lung tumor tissue, taken at surgery. The receptor set was obtained from a male donor with early-stage non-small cell lung cancer.

This clonotype appeared many times. This chain connects TRBV12-3 or TRBV12-4 to TRBJ2-3; TRBD2 matches 12 bases. The CDR3 consists of 15 residues. Losses at the gene ends were 5 bases for V and 6 bases for J; bases not matched to a gene: 6. This chain's CDR3 is CASSPGTSGFDTQYF. CDR3 in DNA: TGTGCCAGCAGTCCCGGGACTAGCGGGTTTGATACGCAGTATTTT.

This clonotype has ten or more counts. This CDR3 reads CASSNRETEAFF. As DNA, the CDR3 is TGCGCCAGCAGTAACAGGGAAACTGAAGCTTTCTTT. J is TRBJ1-1 and V is TRBV10-2; D is possibly TRBD1 (6 bases). There are 12 residues in the CDR3. The germline V and J ends were trimmed by 5 bases and 5 bases, with 9 bases remaining between them. Germline-derived CDR1 and CDR2 are WSHSY and SAAADI.

This clonotype was seen repeatedly, ten times or more. V and J are TRBV20-1 and TRBJ2-5; 10 nucleotides align to TRBD1. Germline CDR1 DFQATT, CDR2 SNEGSKA (reference sequence). The CDR3 is made up of 15 amino acids. V lost 0 bases, J lost 5 bases, and 6 bases stayed unmatched. This CDR3 reads CSARDSDRGRETQYF. CDR3 in DNA: TGCAGTGCTAGAGATAGTGACAGGGGGCGGGAGACCCAGTACTTC.

The chain combines TRBV11-2 with TRBJ2-5; 11 bases align to TRBD2. Germline CDR1 and CDR2: SGHAT and FQNNGV. J gave up 3 bases and V 6 bases, and 9 bases lay outside the gene matches. This CDR3 has 16 amino acids. CDR3 sequence reads: CASSILAGGMEETQYF. The CDR3, as DNA: TGTGCCAGCAGTATTTTAGCGGGGGGGATGGAAGAGACCCAGTACTTC.

This clonotype was observed many times. This chain connects TRBV6-6 to TRBJ1-2; 9 positions match TRBD1. CDR1 and CDR2 from the germline V gene are MNHNY and SVGAGI (reference sequence). This CDR3 has 17 amino acids. J was trimmed by 1 base and V by 0 bases; bases with no gene match: 6. This CDR3 is CASSYSAGTGHNYGYTF. The CDR3 DNA reads TGTGCCAGCAGTTACTCAGCCGGGACAGGGCATAACTATGGCTACACCTTC.

This clonotype was recorded many times. V gene TRBV19 combines with J gene TRBJ2-7; 7 bases map to TRBD2. Germline trimming cut 6 bases from V and 3 bases from J; bases unmatched to any gene: 5. The germline CDR1 and CDR2 sequences are LNHDA and SQIVND (reference sequence). This CDR3 is 13 amino acids long. The CDR3 is CASRDREDYEQYF. The CDR3 nucleotides are TGTGCCAGTAGAGACCGGGAGGACTACGAGCAGTACTTC.

This clonotype has at least ten counts. The V and J genes are TRBV29-1 and TRBJ1-1, with a tentative D call TRBD1 (6 bases). This CDR3 is 13 amino acids long. V gave up 7 bases and J gave up 4 bases, with 16 bases separating them. CDR1 and CDR2 from the germline V gene are SQVTM and ANQGSEA. This CDR3 is CSGADSPITEAFF. The CDR3 nucleotides are TGCAGCGGGGCGGACAGCCCTATCACTGAAGCTTTCTTT. The entire variable domain, with the rest obtained from reference TRBV29-1 and TRBJ1-1, is as follows: SAVISQKPSRDICQRGTSLTIQCQVDSQVTMMFWYRQQPGQSLTLIATANQGSEATYESGFVIDKFPISRPNLTFSTLTVSNMSPEDSSIYLCSGADSPITEAFFGQGTRLTVV.

This clonotype came up many times. This sequence may be a read error, since a much larger clone differs from it by one base. The rearrangement uses TRBV24-1 and TRBJ1-1; no clear D. This CDR3 has 11 amino acids. CDR1 is KGHDR, CDR2 SFDVKD, per germline. V gave up 3 bases and J gave up 7 bases, with 5 bases separating them. This CDR3 reads CATSDGSEAFF. The DNA for the CDR3 is TGTGCCACCAGTGATGGGAGTGAAGCTTTCTTT.

There are many counts of this clonotype. This chain links TRBV6-6 with TRBJ2-7, with D tentatively TRBD1 (5 bases). The CDR3 spans 13 residues. With 5 bases removed from V and 3 bases from J, the gap between germline ends came to 11 bases. CDR1 and CDR2 (germline): MNHNY, SVGAGI (reference sequence). For the CDR3, the DNA is TGTGCCAGCAGTGATCCAGGGAACTACGAGCAGTACTTC. Its protein product is CASSDPGNYEQYF.

As concerns this clonotype: This may arise from a read error, as a much more abundant clone is one base away. The chain links TRBV19 to TRBJ1-1; no clear D. The V gene's germline CDR1 is LNHDA and CDR2 SQIVND (reference sequence). CDR3 size: 15 residues. The CDR3 is CASSHRRTVNTEAYF. The DNA for the CDR3 is TGTGCCAGTAGCCATCGACGGACGGTGAACACTGAAGCTTACTTT.